This TCR beta chain was sequenced in a study of identical twins. V was pared by 6 bases and J by 0 bases, with 16 bases between. CDR3 length equals 16 residues. TCRdb reprocessed the 5' RACE reads via MiXCR and lists one record per CDR3 protein. The data contain approximately 500,000 distinct CDR3 sequences, 20% to 30% of them singletons. This clonotype appeared a few times. The same sample was also used in a study of T cells expressing NK-cell markers.

V is TRBV12-3 or TRBV12-4 and J is TRBJ2-3; D is unresolved. Material for sequencing was CD4+ T cells sorted from blood. The TCR was taken from a woman under 30 in good health. CDR3 region: CASSFSFTSSTDTQYF. For the CDR3, the DNA is TGTGCCAGCAGCTTCTCCTTTACGTCTAGCACAGATACGCAGTATTTT.